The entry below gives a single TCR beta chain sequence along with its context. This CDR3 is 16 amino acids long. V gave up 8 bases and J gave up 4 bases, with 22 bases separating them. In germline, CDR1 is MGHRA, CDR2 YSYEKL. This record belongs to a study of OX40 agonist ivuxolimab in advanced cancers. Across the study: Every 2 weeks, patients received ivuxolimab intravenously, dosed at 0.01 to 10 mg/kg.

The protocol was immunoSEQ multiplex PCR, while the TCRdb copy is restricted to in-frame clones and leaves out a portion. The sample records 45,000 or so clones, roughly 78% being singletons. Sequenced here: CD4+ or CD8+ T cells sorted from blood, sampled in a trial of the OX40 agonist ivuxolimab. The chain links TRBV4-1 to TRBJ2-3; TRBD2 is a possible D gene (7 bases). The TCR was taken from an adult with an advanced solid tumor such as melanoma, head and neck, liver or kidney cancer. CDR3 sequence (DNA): TGCGCCAGCGGGGACAAAAGACTAGCCGGCCCAGATACGCAGTATTTT. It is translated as CASGDKRLAGPDTQYF.